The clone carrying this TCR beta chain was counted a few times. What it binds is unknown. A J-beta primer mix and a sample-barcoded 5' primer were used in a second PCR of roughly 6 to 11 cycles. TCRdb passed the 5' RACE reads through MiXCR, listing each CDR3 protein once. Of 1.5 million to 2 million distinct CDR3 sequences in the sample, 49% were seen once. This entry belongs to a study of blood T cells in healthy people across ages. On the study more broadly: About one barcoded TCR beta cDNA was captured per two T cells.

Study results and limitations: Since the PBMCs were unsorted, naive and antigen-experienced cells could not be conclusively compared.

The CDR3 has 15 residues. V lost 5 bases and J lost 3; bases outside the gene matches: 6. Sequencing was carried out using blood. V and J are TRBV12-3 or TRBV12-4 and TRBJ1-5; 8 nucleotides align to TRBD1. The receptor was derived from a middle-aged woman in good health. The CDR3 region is CASSPPGQVNQPQHF. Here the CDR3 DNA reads TGTGCCAGCAGTCCCCCGGGACAGGTCAATCAGCCCCAGCATTTT.